This T cell receptor beta chain appears in the sequencing data of a study of blood T cell repertoires in COVID-19 (dated by TCRdb to about 2020). Notes on the research overall: Samples from collaborators originated in the United States, Italy and Spain and spanned both the acute and convalescent phases of COVID-19. The repertoires were released in a freely available public database intended as a resource for research on the immune response to SARS-CoV-2. Samples were obtained from the ongoing ImmuneRACE study (first 160 participants) and from roughly 1,300 subjects provided by 6 global collaborators. Where HLA class I and class II types were available, the types were taken from metadata supplied by the sample provider, not from assay-based typing. The dataset comprised deeply sampled blood TCRbeta repertoires from subjects exposed to, actively infected with, or recovered from COVID-19. The material from the prospective study consisted of cDNA or gDNA derived from T cells, B-cell-depleted T cells, or PBMCs. The sample metadata nearly always contained a de-identified subject ID, COVID-19 status, age in years and sex.

This clone was picked up one time. It lacks a known antigen. Base qualities are not recorded, but no much larger clone differs from it by a single base. TCRbeta CDR3 regions were amplified from genomic DNA by means of the immunoSEQ Assay, a bias-controlled multiplex PCR. Processing in the source paper ran as follows. The number of nucleated cells in each sample was estimated by amplification of reference gene primers within the assay. To quantify the absolute abundance of each unique TCRbeta CDR3 rearrangement, sequence reads were collapsed and filtered. For each sample, productive Simpson clonality was calculated as the square root of Simpson's diversity index across productive rearrangements. TCRdb took over this immuneACCESS table, retaining in-frame rearrangements with V and J assigned. Such tables are incomplete; in checked studies, under half of the missing clones stem from an unresolved V gene, and the remainder is unexplained. The V and J calls and the clone size are those of that table, but D and trimming were determined from the DNA. The sample has some 520,000 clones on record, 89% of them singletons. The top ten hold roughly 1% of the sample.

One collaborating source in Seattle enrolled patients during active infection and followed them longitudinally through the course of disease. Each collaborating institution followed its own protocols to collect whole blood in K2EDTA tubes. For TCRbeta analysis, collaborators shipped samples as frozen whole blood, isolated PBMCs, or DNA extracted from either of those sample types. What the study reported, not specific to this receptor: Clinical and demographic metadata were provided uncurated, with the amount varying by source and participant.

The sequenced sample was peripheral blood. The receptor comes from a man younger than 30 with COVID-19, enrolled during active disease.

The CDR3 has the sequence CATSREGAQGNTIYF. The DNA sequence is as follows: TGTGCCACCAGCAGAGAGGGGGCGCAGGGAAACACCATATATTTT. The rearranged segments are TRBV15 and TRBJ1-3; TRBD1 is a weak D gene call, 6 bases matching. Measured from the cysteine to the phenylalanine, the CDR3 is 15 residues long. Only the CDR3 DNA is retained, 45 bases long and in frame from the first base. The CDR1 and CDR2 encoded by the germline V gene (reference sequence) are LNHNV and YYDKDF. V lost 0 bases and J lost 4 bases; the stretch between them is 10 bases long.